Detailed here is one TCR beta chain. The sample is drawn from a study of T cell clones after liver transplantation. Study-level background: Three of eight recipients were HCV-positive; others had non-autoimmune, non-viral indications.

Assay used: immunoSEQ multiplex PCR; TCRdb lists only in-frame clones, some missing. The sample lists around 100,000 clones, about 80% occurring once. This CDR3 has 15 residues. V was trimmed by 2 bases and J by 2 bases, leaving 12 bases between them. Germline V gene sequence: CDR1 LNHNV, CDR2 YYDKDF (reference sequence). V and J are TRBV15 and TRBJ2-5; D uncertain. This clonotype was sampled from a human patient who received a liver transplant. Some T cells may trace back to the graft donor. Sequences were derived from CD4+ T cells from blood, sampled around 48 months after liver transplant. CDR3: CATSRSFGSQETQYF. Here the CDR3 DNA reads TGTGCCACCAGCAGATCCTTTGGTTCTCAAGAGACCCAGTACTTC.